This T cell receptor beta chain was obtained from a study of cytomegalovirus exposure and HLA in healthy donors. Study-level information: The approximately 610 first-cohort repertoires shared a platform with the approximately 110 validation repertoires, as reported in a later analysis. Study-wide results and limits: Reports showed the classifier diagnosing cytomegalovirus status with high specificity and sensitivity. Under in vitro conditions, a few CMV-associated chains were confirmed as specific for CMV antigens. Cytomegalovirus association was listed for about 150 TCR beta chains.

Some clones are missing from TCRdb's copy, which holds only in-frame ones; the method was immunoSEQ multiplex PCR. The sample lists over 120,000 clones, over 90% occurring once. This clone appeared once. Its antigen is unidentified. V lost 0 bases, J lost 0 bases, and 2 bases stayed unmatched. Germline-derived CDR1 and CDR2 are SGHTS and YDEGEE. The CDR3 length is 15 residues. The chain is built from TRBV5-8 and TRBJ2-7; 8 positions agree with TRBD2. This sequence originates from a man aged 18 to 30 in good health and CMV-seropositive. The sample comprised PBMCs. The CDR3 sequence is CASSLALAGSYEQYF. CDR3 in DNA: TGTGCCAGCAGCTTGGCGCTAGCGGGCTCCTACGAGCAGTACTTC.